This T cell receptor (beta chain) was identified during a study of blood T cells in healthy people across ages. This CDR3 comprises 14 residues. Trimming removed 6 bases at V and 4 bases at J, with 15 bases between. This clonotype was seen a handful of times. The antigen is unknown. A J-beta primer mix and a sample-barcoded 5' primer were used in a second PCR of roughly 6 to 12 cycles. TCRdb independently ran MiXCR on the 5' RACE reads; one entry per CDR3 protein. The sample contains around 1,900,000 distinct CDR3 sequences, 39% of which appear only once. Points from the study as a whole: No conclusive comparison of naive versus antigen-experienced cells was possible with unsorted PBMCs. TCR beta diversity tracked closely with naive T cell percentage. Per-million-T-cell TCR beta diversity fell roughly linearly with age. Versus aged donors, long-lived donors had higher diversity and more naive CD4+ cells.

Sample: blood. This TCR derives from a human donor in good health. This chain joins TRBV12-3 or TRBV12-4 and TRBJ2-5, with a weak D call TRBD2 (6 bases). CDR3 coding DNA: TGTGCCAGCAGCACCGGGACTCACGTAGAGACCCAGTACTTC. Protein sequence: CASSTGTHVETQYF.